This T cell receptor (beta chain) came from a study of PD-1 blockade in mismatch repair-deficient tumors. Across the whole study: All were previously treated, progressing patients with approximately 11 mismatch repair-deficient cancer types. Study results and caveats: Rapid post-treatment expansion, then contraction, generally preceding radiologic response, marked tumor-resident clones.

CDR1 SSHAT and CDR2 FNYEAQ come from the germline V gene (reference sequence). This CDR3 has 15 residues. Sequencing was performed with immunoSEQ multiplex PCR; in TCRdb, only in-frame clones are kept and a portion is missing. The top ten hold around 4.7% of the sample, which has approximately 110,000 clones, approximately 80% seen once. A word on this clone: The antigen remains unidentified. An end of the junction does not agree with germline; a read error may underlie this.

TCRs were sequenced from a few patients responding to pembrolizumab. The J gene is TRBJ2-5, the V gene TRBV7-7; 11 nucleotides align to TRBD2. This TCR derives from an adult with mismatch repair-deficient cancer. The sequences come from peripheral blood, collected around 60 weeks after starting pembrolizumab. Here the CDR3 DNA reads TGTGCTAGCAGCCCCGGGACTAGCGGACAAGAGACCCAGTACTTC. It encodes CASSPGTSGQETQYF.